This T cell receptor beta chain was captured in a study of blood T cells in healthy people across ages. General observations from the study: One million T cells yielded diversity estimates that were considered underestimates. A greater number of naive CD4+ cells and higher diversity distinguished long-lived donors from aged donors.

For the second PCR, which ran for about 6 to 12 cycles, a sample-barcoded 5' primer and a J-beta primer mix were used. TCRdb itself ran the 5' RACE reads through MiXCR, one entry per CDR3 protein. Among about 780,000 distinct CDR3 sequences listed, more than 35% were seen once. As to this clonotype: Its antigen remains unidentified.

CDR1 is MNHEY, CDR2 SMNVEV, per germline (reference sequence). This CDR3 comprises 14 residues. This clonotype was sampled from an elderly man in good health. V gene TRBV27 combines with J gene TRBJ2-4, with 9 bases lining up with TRBD2. The J call may not be correct, given that the DNA end is closer to TRBJ2-7. What was sequenced was blood. The CDR3 sequence is CASCAGTSGYEQYF. The CDR3 nucleotides read TGTGCCAGCTGTGCGGGCACTAGCGGGTACGAGCAGTACTTC.